This passage covers 3 T cell receptor beta chains from one sample sequenced in a study of blood T cell repertoires in COVID-19. Libraries were prepared by immunoSEQ multiplex PCR; TCRdb keeps only in-frame clonotypes and omits some of them. The sample includes around 100,000 clones, roughly 85% of them seen just once. The sequenced sample consisted of peripheral blood. Receptors originate from a man aged 65 to 85 with active or convalescent COVID-19.

V gene TRBV5-4 combines with J gene TRBJ2-7; 8 nucleotides line up with TRBD1. The J segment lost 1 base and the V segment lost 4 bases, leaving 7 bases of the junction unmatched. The CDR3 length is 15 residues. Germline CDR1 reads SGHNT; CDR2 reads YYREEE (reference sequence). The CDR3 DNA reads TGTGCCAGCAGCCTGACCGGGACAGGTTCCTACGAGCAGTACTTC. Translated: CASSLTGTGSYEQYF.

The V call is TRBV19, the J call TRBJ1-5; 8 bases match TRBD1. The V segment lost 5 bases and the J segment 2 bases; nucleotides outside the gene matches: 5. Per germline, CDR1 LNHDA and CDR2 SQIVND (reference sequence). The length of the CDR3 is 15 residues. The CDR3 region is CASSYKTGGNQPQHF. The CDR3 DNA sequence: TGTGCCAGTAGTTATAAGACAGGGGGCAATCAGCCCCAGCATTTT.

J is TRBJ1-2 and V is TRBV11-2; TRBD1 agrees at 8 bases. Germline V gives CDR1 SGHAT, CDR2 FQNNGV. V shed 6 bases, J shed 3 bases, and the junction held 6 bases outside the gene matches. CDR3 size: 14 residues. The CDR3 region is CASSRAQGDYGYTF. CDR3 nucleotides: TGTGCCAGCAGTCGCGCACAGGGGGACTATGGCTACACCTTC.